This T cell receptor (beta chain) was sequenced during a study of blood T cell repertoires in COVID-19. Study overall: Collection of acute and convalescent COVID-19 samples took place in the United States, Italy and Spain. T cells, B-cell-depleted T cells, or PBMCs supplied cDNA or gDNA.

Participants, roughly 18 to 90 years old, spanned around 25 US areas. Authors' methods: How many nucleated cells were present was estimated from reference gene primer amplification. Measured with immunoSEQ multiplex PCR; TCRdb has only the in-frame clones, and not every one. The D gene and trimming were derived from the DNA, and the V and J assignments and clone size from that table. The sample records approximately 270,000 clones, approximately 91% being singletons. Only one count was recorded for this clone. Trimming removed 4 bases from V and 6 bases from J; junction bases left unmatched: 10. The CDR3 consists of 16 residues. Germline V CDR1 and CDR2: MGHRA, YSYEKL.

The J gene is TRBJ2-1, the V gene TRBV4-1, with TRBD2 identical over 9 bases. This clonotype was obtained from a human donor in a cohort exposed to, infected with or recovered from COVID-19 (not recorded which). The donor label of this sample is uncertain. Sequenced sample: PBMCs or T cells enriched from blood (not recorded which). The CDR3 loop reads CASSPLGGGEVNEQFF. In DNA, the CDR3 is TGCGCCAGCAGCCCCCTGGGCGGGGGGGAGGTCAATGAGCAGTTCTTC.